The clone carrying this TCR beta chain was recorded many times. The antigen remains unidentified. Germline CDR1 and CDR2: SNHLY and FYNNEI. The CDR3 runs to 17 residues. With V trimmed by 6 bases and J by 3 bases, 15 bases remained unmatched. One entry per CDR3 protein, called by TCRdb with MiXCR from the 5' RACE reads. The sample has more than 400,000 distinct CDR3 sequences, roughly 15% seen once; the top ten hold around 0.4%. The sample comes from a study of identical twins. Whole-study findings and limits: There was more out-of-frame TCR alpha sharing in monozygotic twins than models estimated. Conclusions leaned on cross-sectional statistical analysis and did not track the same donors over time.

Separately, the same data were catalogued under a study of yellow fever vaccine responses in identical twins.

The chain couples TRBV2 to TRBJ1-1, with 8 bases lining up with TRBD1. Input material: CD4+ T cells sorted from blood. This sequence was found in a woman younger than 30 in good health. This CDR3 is CASSRQPTGGRDTEAFF. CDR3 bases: TGTGCCAGCAGCCGACAACCCACAGGGGGGAGGGACACTGAAGCTTTCTTT.